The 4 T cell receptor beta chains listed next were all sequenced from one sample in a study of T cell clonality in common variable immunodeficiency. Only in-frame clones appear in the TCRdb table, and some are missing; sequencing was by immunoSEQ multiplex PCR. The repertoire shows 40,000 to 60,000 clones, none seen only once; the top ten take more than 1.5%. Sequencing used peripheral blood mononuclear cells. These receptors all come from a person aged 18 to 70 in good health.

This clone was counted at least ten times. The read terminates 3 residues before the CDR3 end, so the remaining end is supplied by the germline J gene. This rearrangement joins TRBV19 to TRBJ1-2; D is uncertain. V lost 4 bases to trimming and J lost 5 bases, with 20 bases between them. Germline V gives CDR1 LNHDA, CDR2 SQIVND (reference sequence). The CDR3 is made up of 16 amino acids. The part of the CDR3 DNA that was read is TGTGCCAGTAGTAGAGCTCGAGCCGAAGTGCCGTATGGC. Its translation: CASSRARAEVPYG. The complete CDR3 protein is CASSRARAEVPYGYTF.

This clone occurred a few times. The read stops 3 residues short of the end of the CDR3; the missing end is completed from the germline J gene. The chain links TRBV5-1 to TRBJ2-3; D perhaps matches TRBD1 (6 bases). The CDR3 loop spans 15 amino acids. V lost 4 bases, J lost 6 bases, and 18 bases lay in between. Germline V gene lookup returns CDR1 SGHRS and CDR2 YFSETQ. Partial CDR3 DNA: TGCGCCAGCAGCCGTCCAACAACAGGGTCCGATACG. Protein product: CASSRPTTGSDT. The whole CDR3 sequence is CASSRPTTGSDTQYF.

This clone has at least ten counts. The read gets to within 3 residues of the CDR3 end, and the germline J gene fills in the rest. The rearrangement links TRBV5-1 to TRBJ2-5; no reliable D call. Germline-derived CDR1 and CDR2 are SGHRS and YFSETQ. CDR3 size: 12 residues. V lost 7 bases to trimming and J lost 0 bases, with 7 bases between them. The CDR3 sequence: CASSRDQETQYF. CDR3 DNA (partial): TGCGCCAGCTCACGGGACCAAGAGACC.

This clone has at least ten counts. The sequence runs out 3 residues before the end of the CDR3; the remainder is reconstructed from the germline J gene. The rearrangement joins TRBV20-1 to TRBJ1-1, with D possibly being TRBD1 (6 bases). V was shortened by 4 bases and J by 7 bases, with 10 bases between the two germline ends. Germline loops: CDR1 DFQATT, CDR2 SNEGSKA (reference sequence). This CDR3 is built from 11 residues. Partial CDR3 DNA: TGCAGTGCTAACAGGGTCCTTGAA. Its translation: CSANRVLE. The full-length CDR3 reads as CSANRVLEAFF.